Following are 27 T cell receptor beta chains from one sample sequenced in a study of blood T cell repertoires in COVID-19. The repertoire was sequenced with immunoSEQ multiplex PCR; TCRdb's copy has only in-frame clones and lacks some. The table has about 16,000 clones, 85% to 95% seen once. The sequenced sample consisted of peripheral blood. These receptors all stem from a human donor in a cohort sampled during active COVID-19.

J is TRBJ1-2 and V is TRBV15, with unresolved D. V gave up 0 bases and J gave up 3 bases, with 14 bases separating them. CDR3 length equals 16 residues. Germline CDR1 and CDR2: LNHNV and YYDKDF (reference sequence). CDR3 DNA sequence: TGTGCCACCAGCAGAGATCAAGGGTTGGAGGACTATGGCTACACCTTC. Residues: CATSRDQGLEDYGYTF. The entire variable domain, with the rest obtained from reference TRBV15 and TRBJ1-2, is as follows: DAMVIQNPRYQVTQFGKPVTLSCSQTLNHNVMYWYQQKSSQAPKLLFHYYDKDFNNEADTPDNFQSRRPNTSFCFLDIRSPGLGDTAMYLCATSRDQGLEDYGYTFGSGTRLTVV.

The count of this clone is one. The V and J genes are TRBV3-1 (or the pseudogene TRBV3-2) and TRBJ2-1; 7 positions agree with TRBD2. Germline V lookup: CDR1 LGHDT, CDR2 YNNKEL (reference sequence). The CDR3 has 15 residues. The trim removed 4 bases at V and 4 bases at J, leaving 7 bases unmatched. The CDR3 nucleotides are TGTGCCAGCAGCCCGATCAGTAGCGGGTACAATGAGCAGTTCTTC. It is translated as CASSPISSGYNEQFF.

V usage is TRBV7-8 and J usage is TRBJ1-1; no clear D. Trimming shortened V by 8 bases and J by 0 bases, and 10 bases separated the two germline ends. There are 13 residues in the CDR3. Germline V CDR1 and CDR2: SGHVS, FQNEAQ. Here the CDR3 DNA reads TGTGCCAGCGGAGACCGTTTGAACACTGAAGCTTTCTTT. It translates to CASGDRLNTEAFF.

The chain uses TRBV6-2 or TRBV6-3 and TRBJ2-7; 10 positions match TRBD1. Germline-derived CDR1 and CDR2 are MNHEY and SVGEGT. V shed 0 bases and J 5 bases; nucleotides not matched to a gene: 7. The CDR3 length is 16 residues. For the CDR3, the DNA is TGTGCCAGCAGTTACTCGAGGGACAGGGGTTGGGACGAGCAGTACTTC. This sequence encodes CASSYSRDRGWDEQYF.

This clone was detected only once. V and J are TRBV2 and TRBJ2-1; the D gene is possibly TRBD2 (5 bases). The V end lost 6 bases, the J end lost 0 bases, and 9 bases lay between the germline ends. This CDR3 comprises 14 residues. CDR1 is SNHLY and CDR2 is FYNNEI in the germline V gene. The chain's CDR3 is CASRADRSYNEQFF. The CDR3, as DNA: TGTGCCAGCAGAGCGGACCGCTCCTACAATGAGCAGTTCTTC.

The genes are TRBV9 and TRBJ2-2; D is undetermined. Trimming shortened V by 0 bases and J by 1 base, and 7 bases separated the two germline ends. This CDR3 is built from 15 residues. Germline lookup yields CDR1 SGDLS and CDR2 YYNGEE. CDR3 sequence reads: CASSVAFVNTGELFF. CDR3 DNA sequence: TGTGCCAGCAGCGTAGCTTTTGTGAACACCGGGGAGCTGTTTTTT.

V is TRBV7-9 and J is TRBJ2-3; TRBD1 aligns across 7 bases. Trimming took 4 bases from V and 0 from J; bases not matched to a gene: 4. The germline CDR1 and CDR2 sequences are SEHNR and FQNEAQ (reference sequence). The CDR3 loop spans 15 amino acids. The DNA of the CDR3 is TGTGCCAGCAGCTCGGGACAGACTAGCACAGATACGCAGTATTTT. Encoded protein: CASSSGQTSTDTQYF. The full variable domain, rest sourced from reference TRBV7-9 and TRBJ2-3, is DTGVSQNPRHKITKRGQNVTFRCDPISEHNRLYWYRQTLGQGPEFLTYFQNEAQLEKSRLLSDRFSAERPKGSFSTLEIQRTEQGDSAMYLCASSSGQTSTDTQYFGPGTRLTVL.

The V call is TRBV27, the J call TRBJ2-3; 7 bases line up with TRBD1. The CDR3 totals 15 residues. Trimming removed 8 bases from V and 2 bases from J; junction bases left unmatched: 10. Germline values: CDR1 MNHEY, CDR2 SMNVEV (reference sequence). This chain's CDR3 is CASQGTAKYTDTQYF. The CDR3 DNA follows: TGTGCCAGCCAGGGGACAGCTAAATACACAGATACGCAGTATTTT.

This clone was picked up one time. This chain connects TRBV6-5 to TRBJ1-1; the match to TRBD1 covers 10 bases. Per germline, CDR1 MNHEY and CDR2 SVGAGI. V was pared by 2 bases and J by 10 bases, with 7 bases of the junction left unmatched. The CDR3 length is 14 residues. This CDR3 is CASSYRGTGVRAFF. CDR3 in DNA: TGTGCCAGCAGTTACCGGGGGACAGGGGTCAGAGCTTTCTTT.

The chain carries TRBV19 and TRBJ2-2, with 12 bases identical to TRBD2. Trimming at V came to 6 bases and at J to 7 bases, leaving 3 bases not matched to a gene. The germline V gene has CDR1 LNHDA and CDR2 SQIVND (reference sequence). The CDR3 totals 14 residues. CDR3 bases: TGTGCCAGTAGACTAGCGGGAGGAGGCGGGGAGCTGTTTTTT. This translates into CASRLAGGGGELFF.

The chain couples TRBV11-2 to TRBJ2-7; 7 bases align to TRBD2. The CDR3 runs to 17 residues. The junction had 13 bases not matched to a gene; V was cut back by 5 bases and J by 0 bases. In germline, CDR1 is SGHAT, CDR2 FQNNGV. In DNA, the CDR3 is TGTGCCAGCAGCGCCGGGACGGGGGGTTTTGGCTCCTACGAGCAGTACTTC. Translating it yields CASSAGTGGFGSYEQYF.

The rearrangement links TRBV5-1 to TRBJ1-2; the D gene is possibly TRBD1 (5 bases). In germline, CDR1 is SGHRS, CDR2 YFSETQ. CDR3 length: 16 amino acids. Deletions cut 3 bases from V and 3 bases from J, with 18 bases between. The CDR3: CASSWDQGGWDYGYTF. CDR3 nucleotides: TGCGCCAGCAGCTGGGACCAGGGAGGATGGGACTATGGCTACACCTTC.

The chain is built from TRBV7-9 and TRBJ2-3, with 12 bases matching TRBD1. V lost 2 bases, J lost 8 bases, and 5 bases stayed unmatched. This CDR3 is 15 amino acids long. CDR1 SEHNR and CDR2 FQNEAQ come from the germline V gene (reference sequence). The DNA for the CDR3 is TGTGCCAGCAGCTTAAAGGGGACAGGGGGCGTTACGCAGTATTTT. Translation gives CASSLKGTGGVTQYF.

The chain carries TRBV7-2 and TRBJ2-7; 8 positions agree with TRBD2. Germline V gene lookup returns CDR1 SGHTA and CDR2 FQGNSA. The CDR3 is 15 amino acids. V lost 5 bases, J lost 4 bases, and 10 bases stayed unmatched. The DNA of the CDR3 is TGTGCCAGCAGCCAATTAGCGGGGTATTTATACGAGCAGTACTTC. Translating it yields CASSQLAGYLYEQYF.

This chain links TRBV4-3 with TRBJ2-7; weak D call: TRBD2 (6 bases). Germline CDR1 is LGHNA and CDR2 is YSLEER. The CDR3 extends over 17 amino acids. V lost 2 bases and J lost 0, with 17 bases in between. DNA of the CDR3: TGCGCCAGCAGCCAATCCTCCGCGGGGTTAAGCTCCTACGAGCAGTACTTC. This sequence encodes CASSQSSAGLSSYEQYF.

J is TRBJ2-5 and V is TRBV7-2; D unresolved. This CDR3 has 14 residues. V lost 1 base and J 2 bases, leaving 8 bases between the germline ends. Germline V gives CDR1 SGHTA, CDR2 FQGNSA. The DNA of the CDR3 is TGTGCCAGCAGCTTAGAGCCCGCACAAGAGACCCAGTACTTC. Its translation: CASSLEPAQETQYF.

This clone was found once. The rearrangement joins TRBV18 to TRBJ2-1; the match to TRBD2 covers 8 bases. The CDR3 runs 15 residues. CDR1 and CDR2 from the germline V gene are KGHSH and LQKENI. The junction had 3 bases not matched to a gene; V was cut back by 3 bases and J by 2 bases. CDR3 nucleotides: TGTGCCAGCTCACCCTCAGCGGGGGCCTACAATGAGCAGTTCTTC. Protein sequence: CASSPSAGAYNEQFF.

The chain uses TRBV27 and TRBJ2-3; perhaps TRBD1 as D (6 bases). Trimming shortened V by 6 bases and J by 2 bases, and 12 bases separated the two germline ends. The CDR3 covers 14 residues. Germline V gene sequence: CDR1 MNHEY, CDR2 SMNVEV (reference sequence). The CDR3 region is CASSQGQFTDTQYF. CDR3 nucleotides: TGTGCCAGCAGCCAAGGACAGTTCACAGATACGCAGTATTTT.

This chain connects TRBV19 to TRBJ1-3; D not resolved. The CDR3 covers 14 residues. CDR1 is LNHDA and CDR2 is SQIVND in the germline V gene (reference sequence). V was shortened by 5 bases and J by 0 bases, with 8 bases between the two germline ends. In nucleotides, the CDR3 is TGTGCCAGTAGTCTCCGGGGCTCTGGAAACACCATATATTTT. Protein product: CASSLRGSGNTIYF.

The CDR3 here is CASSLVLNTEAFF. In DNA form, the CDR3 reads TGTGCCAGCAGCTTAGTCTTGAACACTGAAGCTTTCTTT. This chain links TRBV11-2 with TRBJ1-1; D uncertain. Trimming shortened V by 1 base and J by 0 bases, and 3 bases separated the two germline ends. CDR1 and CDR2 from the germline V gene are SGHAT and FQNNGV. This CDR3 has 13 residues.

The genes are TRBV6-2 or TRBV6-3 and TRBJ2-1, with 11 bases lining up with TRBD1. Germline trimming cut 0 bases from V and 6 bases from J; bases unmatched to any gene: 1. The CDR3 runs to 15 residues. The germline V gene encodes CDR1 MNHEY and CDR2 SVGEGT. This chain's CDR3 is CASSYSGTGGNEQFF. Written as DNA, the CDR3 is TGTGCCAGCAGTTACTCCGGGACAGGGGGCAATGAGCAGTTCTTC.

The chain is built from TRBV2 and TRBJ2-1; D is uncertain. The CDR3 runs 13 residues. V gave up 1 base and J gave up 11 bases, with 12 bases separating them. Germline V gene lookup returns CDR1 SNHLY and CDR2 FYNNEI. CDR3 in amino acids: CASSEGRDLKQFF. CDR3 coding DNA: TGTGCCAGCAGTGAAGGCCGAGATCTTAAGCAGTTCTTC.

The V call is TRBV27, the J call TRBJ1-3, with D perhaps matching TRBD1 (5 bases). The germline V gene has CDR1 MNHEY and CDR2 SMNVEV (reference sequence). V was shortened by 5 bases and J by 4 bases, with 15 bases between the two germline ends. This CDR3 spans 15 amino acids. CDR3 coding DNA: TGTGCCAGCAGTCCGCAGGGTGGGGGGGGAAACACCATATATTTT. This translates into CASSPQGGGGNTIYF.

The rearrangement joins TRBV7-2 to TRBJ2-1; D is possibly TRBD2 (5 bases). Germline V CDR1 and CDR2: SGHTA, FQGNSA. V was clipped by 5 bases and J by 0 bases, with 17 bases between them. The CDR3 length is 17 residues. CDR3 in amino acids: CASSPSDYGLSYNEQFF. The DNA for the CDR3 is TGTGCCAGCAGCCCAAGCGACTACGGACTCTCCTACAATGAGCAGTTCTTC.

This clone was picked up one time. This rearrangement joins TRBV7-9 to TRBJ2-1; TRBD1 matches at 7 bases. Germline CDR1 is SEHNR and CDR2 is FQNEAQ (reference sequence). V trimming: 5 bases; J trimming: 1 base; junction bases outside the gene matches: 5. The CDR3 spans 15 residues. The CDR3: CASSPQGSSYNEQFF. CDR3 nucleotide sequence: TGTGCCAGCAGCCCACAGGGGTCGTCCTACAATGAGCAGTTCTTC.

This chain connects TRBV19 to TRBJ2-5; tentative D call: TRBD2 (5 bases). Germline values: CDR1 LNHDA, CDR2 SQIVND (reference sequence). V shed 4 bases and J shed 4 bases, with 13 bases lying between them. The CDR3 has 14 residues. CDR3 amino acids: CASSNPGGGETQYF. CDR3 DNA sequence: TGTGCCAGTAGTAACCCCGGAGGAGGAGAGACCCAGTACTTC. The variable domain in full, with the rest retrieved from reference TRBV19 and TRBJ2-5, is DGGITQSPKYLFRKEGQNVTLSCEQNLNHDAMYWYRQDPGQGLRLIYYSQIVNDFQKGDIAEGYSVSREKKESFPLTVTSAQKNPTAFYLCASSNPGGGETQYFGPGTRLLVL.

This chain links TRBV19 with TRBJ2-3; D is perhaps TRBD1 (7 bases). Per the germline V gene, CDR1 is LNHDA and CDR2 is SQIVND (reference sequence). With 10 bases removed from V and 4 bases from J, the gap between germline ends came to 15 bases. There are 13 residues in the CDR3. In DNA form, the CDR3 reads TGTGCCACACGTCAGGGGGGATCAGATACGCAGTATTTT. This gives the protein CATRQGGSDTQYF.